This T cell receptor beta chain emerged from a study of shared clonotypes between healthy human individuals. Overall study context: The study used three CD4 naive, three CD4 memory, two CD8 naive and one CD8 memory plate per donor. Whole-study results and caveats: With a handful of donors compared, 4.5% to 6.5% of naive CD4 clonotypes were shared. The generation probabilities recorded for non-shared clonotypes fell below those of clonotypes shared by all four donors. Richness estimates generally favored naive over memory subsets.

The CDR3 is 16 amino acids. Germline assignment: CDR1 SGDLS and CDR2 YYNGEE. V shed 0 bases, J shed 6 bases, and the junction held 3 bases outside the gene matches. As concerns this clone: Its antigen is undetermined.

Clones were sequenced by immunoSEQ multiplex PCR, and TCRdb holds only the in-frame ones, with some missing. Of roughly 1.5 million clones listed, approximately 98% are singletons. The chain uses TRBV9 and TRBJ2-2; the match to TRBD1 covers 12 bases. The sequencing input was naive CD4+ T cells sorted from blood. The sample's subset: CD45RA+ positively selected. The source is a man between 25 and 39 years old in good health. CDR3 nucleotide sequence: TGTGCCAGCAGCGTAGCGGGACAGGGGGCGCCCGGGGAGCTGTTTTTT. It is translated as CASSVAGQGAPGELFF.